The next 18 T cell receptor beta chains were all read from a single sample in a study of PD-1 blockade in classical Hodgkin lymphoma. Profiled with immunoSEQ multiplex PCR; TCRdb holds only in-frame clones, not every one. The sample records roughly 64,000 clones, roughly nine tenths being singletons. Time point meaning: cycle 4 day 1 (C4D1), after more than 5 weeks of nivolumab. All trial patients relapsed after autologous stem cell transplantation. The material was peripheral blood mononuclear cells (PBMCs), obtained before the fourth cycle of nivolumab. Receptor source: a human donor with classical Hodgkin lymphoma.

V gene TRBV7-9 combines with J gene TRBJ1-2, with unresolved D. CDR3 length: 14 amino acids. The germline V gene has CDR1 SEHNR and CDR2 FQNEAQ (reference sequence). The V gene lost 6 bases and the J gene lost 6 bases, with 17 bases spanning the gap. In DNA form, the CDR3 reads TGTGCCAGCAGTTACGAGACCCCAAGGCATGGCTACACCTTC. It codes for CASSYETPRHGYTF.

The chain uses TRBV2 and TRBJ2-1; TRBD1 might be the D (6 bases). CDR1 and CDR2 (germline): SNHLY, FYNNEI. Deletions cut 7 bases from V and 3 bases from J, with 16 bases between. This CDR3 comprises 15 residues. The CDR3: CASILQGVGYNEQFF. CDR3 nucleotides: TGTGCCAGCATTCTACAGGGAGTCGGCTACAATGAGCAGTTCTTC. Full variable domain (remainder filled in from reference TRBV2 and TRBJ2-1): EPEVTQTPSHQVTQMGQEVILRCVPISNHLYFYWYRQILGQKVEFLVSFYNNEISEKSEIFDDQFSVERPDGSNFTLKIRSTKLEDSAMYFCASILQGVGYNEQFFGPGTRLTVL.

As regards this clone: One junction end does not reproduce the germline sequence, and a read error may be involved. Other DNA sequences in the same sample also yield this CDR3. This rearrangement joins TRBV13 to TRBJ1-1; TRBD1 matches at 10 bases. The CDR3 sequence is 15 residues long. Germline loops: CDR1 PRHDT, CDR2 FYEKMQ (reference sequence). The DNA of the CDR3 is TGTGCCAGCAGCTCAACCGGGACAGGGGTCACTGAGGCTTTCTTT. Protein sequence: CASSSTGTGVTEAFF.

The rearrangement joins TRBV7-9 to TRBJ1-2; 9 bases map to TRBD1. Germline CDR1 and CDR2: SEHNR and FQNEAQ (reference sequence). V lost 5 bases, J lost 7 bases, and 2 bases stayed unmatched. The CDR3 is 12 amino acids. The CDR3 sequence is CASSMGQGGYTF. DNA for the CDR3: TGTGCCAGCAGCATGGGACAGGGTGGCTACACCTTC.

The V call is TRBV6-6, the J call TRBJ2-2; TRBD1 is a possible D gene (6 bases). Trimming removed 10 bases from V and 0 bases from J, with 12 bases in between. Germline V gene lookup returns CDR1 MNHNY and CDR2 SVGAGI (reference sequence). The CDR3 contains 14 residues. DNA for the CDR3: TGTGCCACCTACAGGGTTGCGAACACCGGGGAGCTGTTTTTT. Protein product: CATYRVANTGELFF.

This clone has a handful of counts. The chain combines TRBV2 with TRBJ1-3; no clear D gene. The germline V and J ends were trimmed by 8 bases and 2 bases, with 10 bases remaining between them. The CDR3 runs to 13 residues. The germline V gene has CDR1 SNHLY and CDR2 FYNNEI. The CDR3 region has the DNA TGTGCCAGCCTTTTGCAGCCTGGAAACACCATATATTTT. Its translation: CASLLQPGNTIYF.

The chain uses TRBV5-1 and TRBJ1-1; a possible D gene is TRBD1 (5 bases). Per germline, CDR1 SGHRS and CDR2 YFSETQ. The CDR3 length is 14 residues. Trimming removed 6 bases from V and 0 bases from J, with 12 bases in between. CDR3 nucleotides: TGCGCCAGCAAAGAGGGACCGATGAACACTGAAGCTTTCTTT. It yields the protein CASKEGPMNTEAFF.

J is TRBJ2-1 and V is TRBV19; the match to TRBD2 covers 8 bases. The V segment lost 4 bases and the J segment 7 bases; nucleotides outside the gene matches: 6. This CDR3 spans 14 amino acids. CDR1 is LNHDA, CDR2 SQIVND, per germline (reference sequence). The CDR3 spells CASSTGGPVNEQFF. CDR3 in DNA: TGTGCCAGTAGTACGGGGGGGCCCGTGAATGAGCAGTTCTTC.

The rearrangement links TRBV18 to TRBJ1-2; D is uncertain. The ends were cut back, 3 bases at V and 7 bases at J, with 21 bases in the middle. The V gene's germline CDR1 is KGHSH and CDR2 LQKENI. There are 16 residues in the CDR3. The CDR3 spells CASSPFEGRPSGGYTF. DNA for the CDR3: TGTGCCAGCTCACCCTTTGAGGGCAGGCCTAGTGGTGGCTACACCTTC.

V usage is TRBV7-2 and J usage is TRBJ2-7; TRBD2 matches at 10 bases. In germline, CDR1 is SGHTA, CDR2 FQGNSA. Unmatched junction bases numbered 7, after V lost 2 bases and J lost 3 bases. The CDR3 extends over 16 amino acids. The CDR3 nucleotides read TGTGCCAGCAGCTTATCGCTAGCGGGGGTATTCTACGAGCAGTACTTC. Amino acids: CASSLSLAGVFYEQYF.

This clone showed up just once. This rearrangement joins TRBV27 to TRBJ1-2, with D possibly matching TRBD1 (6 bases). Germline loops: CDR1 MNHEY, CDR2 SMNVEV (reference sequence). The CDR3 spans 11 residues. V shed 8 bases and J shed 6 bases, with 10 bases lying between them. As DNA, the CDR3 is TGTGCCAGCGGATGGACAGATGGCTACACCTTC. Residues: CASGWTDGYTF.

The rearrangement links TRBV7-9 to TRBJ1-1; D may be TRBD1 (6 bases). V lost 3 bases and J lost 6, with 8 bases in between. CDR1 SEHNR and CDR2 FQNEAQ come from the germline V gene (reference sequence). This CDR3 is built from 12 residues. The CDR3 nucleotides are TGTGCCAGCAGCTTCGACAGGCCTGAAGCTTTCTTT. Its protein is CASSFDRPEAFF. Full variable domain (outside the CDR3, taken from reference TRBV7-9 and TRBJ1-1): DTGVSQNPRHKITKRGQNVTFRCDPISEHNRLYWYRQTLGQGPEFLTYFQNEAQLEKSRLLSDRFSAERPKGSFSTLEIQRTEQGDSAMYLCASSFDRPEAFFGQGTRLTVV.

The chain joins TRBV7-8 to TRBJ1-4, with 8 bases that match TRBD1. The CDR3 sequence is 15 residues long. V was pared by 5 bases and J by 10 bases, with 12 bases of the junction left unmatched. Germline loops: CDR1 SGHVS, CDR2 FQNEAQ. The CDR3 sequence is CASSHLTGTGGKLFF. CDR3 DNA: TGTGCCAGCAGCCACCTAACCGGGACAGGTGGAAAACTGTTTTTT. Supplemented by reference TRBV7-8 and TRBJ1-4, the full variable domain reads GAGVSQSPRYKVAKRGQDVALRCDPISGHVSLFWYQQALGQGPEFLTYFQNEAQLDKSGLPSDRFFAERPEGSVSTLKIQRTQQEDSAVYLCASSHLTGTGGKLFFGSGTQLSVL.

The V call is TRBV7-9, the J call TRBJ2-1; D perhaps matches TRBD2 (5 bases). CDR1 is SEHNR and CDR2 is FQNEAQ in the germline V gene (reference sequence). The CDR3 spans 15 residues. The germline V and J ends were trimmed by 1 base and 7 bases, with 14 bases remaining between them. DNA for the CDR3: TGTGCCAGCAGCTTAGTATCGGGGTTTGGGAATGAGCAGTTCTTC. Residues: CASSLVSGFGNEQFF.

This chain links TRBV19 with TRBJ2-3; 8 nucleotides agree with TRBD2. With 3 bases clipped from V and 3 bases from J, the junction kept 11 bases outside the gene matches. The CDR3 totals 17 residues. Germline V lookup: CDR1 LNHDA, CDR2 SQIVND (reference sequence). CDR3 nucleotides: TGTGCCAGTAGTATTCCCTTTGGGCGGGGGGATACAGATACGCAGTATTTT. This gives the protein CASSIPFGRGDTDTQYF. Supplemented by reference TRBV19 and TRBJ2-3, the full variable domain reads DGGITQSPKYLFRKEGQNVTLSCEQNLNHDAMYWYRQDPGQGLRLIYYSQIVNDFQKGDIAEGYSVSREKKESFPLTVTSAQKNPTAFYLCASSIPFGRGDTDTQYFGPGTRLTVL.

The CDR3 spells CASSLGQNTEAFF. In DNA, the CDR3 is TGTGCCAGCAGCTTAGGACAGAACACTGAAGCTTTCTTT. The chain carries TRBV7-6 and TRBJ1-1; D is uncertain. V lost 1 base and J 1 base, leaving 4 bases between the germline ends. The V gene's germline CDR1 is SGHVS and CDR2 FNYEAQ. The CDR3 consists of 13 residues.

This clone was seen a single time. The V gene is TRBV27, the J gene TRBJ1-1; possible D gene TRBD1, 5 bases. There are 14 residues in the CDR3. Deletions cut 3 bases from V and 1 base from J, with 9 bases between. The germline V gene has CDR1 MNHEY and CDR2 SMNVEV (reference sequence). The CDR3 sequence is CASSLGGTNTEAFF. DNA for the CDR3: TGTGCCAGCAGTTTGGGCGGGACGAACACTGAAGCTTTCTTT.

Here the CDR3 reads CASSDRGPEGEQYF. CDR3 in DNA: TGTGCCAGCAGCGACAGGGGACCCGAGGGCGAGCAGTACTTC. This sequence joins TRBV7-9 and TRBJ2-7; TRBD1 matches at 8 bases. The CDR3 contains 14 residues. The V segment lost 5 bases and the J segment 6 bases; nucleotides outside the gene matches: 9. Germline assignment: CDR1 SEHNR and CDR2 FQNEAQ (reference sequence).